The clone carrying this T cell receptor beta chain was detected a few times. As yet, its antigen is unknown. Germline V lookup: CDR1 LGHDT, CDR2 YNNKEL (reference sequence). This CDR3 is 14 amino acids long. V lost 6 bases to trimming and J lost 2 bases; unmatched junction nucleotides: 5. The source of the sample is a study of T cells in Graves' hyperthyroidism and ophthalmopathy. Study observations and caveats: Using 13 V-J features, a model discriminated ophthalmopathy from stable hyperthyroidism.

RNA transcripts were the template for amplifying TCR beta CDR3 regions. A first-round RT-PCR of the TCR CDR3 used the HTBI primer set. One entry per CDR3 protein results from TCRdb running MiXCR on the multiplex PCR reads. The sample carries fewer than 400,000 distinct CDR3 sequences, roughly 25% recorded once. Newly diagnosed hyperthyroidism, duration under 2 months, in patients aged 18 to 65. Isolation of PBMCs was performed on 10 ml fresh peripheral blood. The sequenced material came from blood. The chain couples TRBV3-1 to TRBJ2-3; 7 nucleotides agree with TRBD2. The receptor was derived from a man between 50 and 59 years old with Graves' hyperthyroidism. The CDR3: CASSYRGVTDTQYF. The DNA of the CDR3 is TGTGCCAGCAGTTATCGGGGGGTCACAGATACGCAGTATTTT.